A single sample is the source of the 7 T cell receptor beta chains below, sequenced in a study of T cell responses to AZD1222 COVID-19 vaccine. Method: immunoSEQ multiplex PCR; TCRdb's copy keeps in-frame clones and lacks some. The table shows 150,000 to 200,000 clones, with about 87% occurring only once. This specimen consisted of peripheral blood, obtained on day 0 of AZD1222 vaccination. Every receptor here comes from an adult in good health.

The chain recombines TRBV28 with TRBJ1-4; D perhaps matches TRBD1 (5 bases). V lost 5 bases, J lost 7 bases, and 17 bases lay in between. The germline V gene encodes CDR1 MDHEN and CDR2 SYDVKM. The CDR3 is made up of 15 amino acids. The CDR3: CASSPRLGLGEKLFF. The CDR3 nucleotides are TGTGCCAGCAGTCCCCGTTTGGGGCTGGGTGAAAAACTGTTTTTT.

The chain joins TRBV25-1 to TRBJ1-5; 9 bases line up with TRBD1. Germline CDR1 MGHDK, CDR2 SYGVNS. Trimming cost V 3 bases and J 3 bases; bases outside gene matches: 3. The CDR3 has 15 amino acids. In DNA form, the CDR3 reads TGTGCCAGCAGTGAGGGGACAGGGAACAATCAGCCCCAGCATTTT. The encoded protein is CASSEGTGNNQPQHF.

The V gene is TRBV10-3, the J gene TRBJ2-5; D remains unclear. The germline gives CDR1 ENHRY, CDR2 SYGVKD. Trimming left V 6 bases short and J 5 bases short, with 13 bases between. The CDR3 spans 13 residues. CDR3 in amino acids: CAISEPASETQYF. The DNA for the CDR3 is TGTGCCATCAGCGAACCCGCGAGTGAGACCCAGTACTTC.

This clone has a handful of counts. The CDR3 DNA reads as TGCAGCGTCGGACAGCTTGACGAGCAGTACTTC. This gives the protein CSVGQLDEQYF. The J gene is TRBJ2-7, the V gene TRBV29-1, with TRBD1 as a possible D gene (6 bases). This CDR3 spans 11 amino acids. Germline V CDR1 and CDR2: SQVTM, ANQGSEA. The ends were cut back, 6 bases at V and 5 bases at J, with 11 bases in the middle.

This clone occurred once. As DNA, the CDR3 is TGTGCCAGCAGCTTAGCGTCGGGCAGCTCCAATCAGCCCCAGCATTTT. As protein: CASSLASGSSNQPQHF. The chain carries TRBV7-8 and TRBJ1-5; D is undetermined. Trimming took off 0 bases at V and 3 bases at J, with 12 bases between the two ends. This CDR3 spans 16 amino acids. Germline loops: CDR1 SGHVS, CDR2 FQNEAQ.

The chain is built from TRBV5-1 and TRBJ2-1; 7 bases are a match to TRBD1. The J segment lost 7 bases and the V segment lost 5 bases, leaving 6 bases of the junction unmatched. CDR3 length equals 13 residues. Germline V gene lookup returns CDR1 SGHRS and CDR2 YFSETQ. CDR3 bases: TGCGCCAGCAGTGGACAGGCGGAGAATGAGCAGTTCTTC. As protein: CASSGQAENEQFF. The whole variable domain, remainder taken from reference TRBV5-1 and TRBJ2-1, is KAGVTQTPRYLIKTRGQQVTLSCSPISGHRSVSWYQQTPGQGLQFLFEYFSETQRNKGNFPGRFSGRQFSNSRSEMNVSTLELGDSALYLCASSGQAENEQFFGPGTRLTVL.

This clone was detected a few times. The chain combines TRBV5-1 with TRBJ1-1; possibly TRBD1 for D (6 bases). With 5 bases removed from V and 0 bases from J, the gap between germline ends came to 11 bases. Germline CDR1 and CDR2: SGHRS and YFSETQ. This CDR3 is built from 14 residues. DNA for the CDR3: TGCGCCAGCAGGGACAGCGTAATGAACACTGAAGCTTTCTTT. As protein: CASRDSVMNTEAFF. The full variable domain, its missing parts supplied by reference TRBV5-1 and TRBJ1-1, is KAGVTQTPRYLIKTRGQQVTLSCSPISGHRSVSWYQQTPGQGLQFLFEYFSETQRNKGNFPGRFSGRQFSNSRSEMNVSTLELGDSALYLCASRDSVMNTEAFFGQGTRLTVV.